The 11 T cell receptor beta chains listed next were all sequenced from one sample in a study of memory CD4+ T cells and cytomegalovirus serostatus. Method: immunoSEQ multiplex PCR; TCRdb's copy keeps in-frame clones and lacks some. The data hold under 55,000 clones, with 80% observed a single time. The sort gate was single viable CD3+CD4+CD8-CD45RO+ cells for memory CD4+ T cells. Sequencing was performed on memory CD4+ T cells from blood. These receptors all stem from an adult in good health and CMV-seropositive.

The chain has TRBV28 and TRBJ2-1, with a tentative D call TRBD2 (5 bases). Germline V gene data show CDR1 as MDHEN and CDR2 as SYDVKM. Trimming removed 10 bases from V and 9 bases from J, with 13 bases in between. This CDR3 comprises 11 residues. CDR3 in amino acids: CATKTSGEQFF. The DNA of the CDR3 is TGTGCCACCAAAACGAGCGGTGAGCAGTTCTTC.

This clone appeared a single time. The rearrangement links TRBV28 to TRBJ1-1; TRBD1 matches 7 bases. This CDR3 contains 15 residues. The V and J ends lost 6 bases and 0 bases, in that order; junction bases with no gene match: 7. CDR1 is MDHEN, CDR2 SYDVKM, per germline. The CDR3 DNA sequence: TGTGCCAGCAGCGGGACAGCCTTCATGAACACTGAAGCTTTCTTT. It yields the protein CASSGTAFMNTEAFF.

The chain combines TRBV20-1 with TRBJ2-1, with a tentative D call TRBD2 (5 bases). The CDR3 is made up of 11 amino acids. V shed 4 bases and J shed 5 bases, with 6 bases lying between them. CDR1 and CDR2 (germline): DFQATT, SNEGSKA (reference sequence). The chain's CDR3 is CSATGDNEQFF. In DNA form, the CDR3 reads TGCAGTGCTACCGGGGACAATGAGCAGTTCTTC.

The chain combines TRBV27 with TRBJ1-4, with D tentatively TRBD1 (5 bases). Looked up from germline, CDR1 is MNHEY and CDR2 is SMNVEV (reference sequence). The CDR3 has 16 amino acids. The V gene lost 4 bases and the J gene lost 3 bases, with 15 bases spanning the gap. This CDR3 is CASSSLTWTPNEKLFF. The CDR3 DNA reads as TGTGCCAGCAGTTCATTAACTTGGACACCTAATGAAAAACTGTTTTTT.

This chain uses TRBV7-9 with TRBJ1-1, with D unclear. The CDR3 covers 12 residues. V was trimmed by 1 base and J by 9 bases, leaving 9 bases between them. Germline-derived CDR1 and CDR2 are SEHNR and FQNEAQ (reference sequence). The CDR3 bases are TGTGCCAGCAGCTTAGGGCAGATGAAAGCTTTCTTT. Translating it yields CASSLGQMKAFF.

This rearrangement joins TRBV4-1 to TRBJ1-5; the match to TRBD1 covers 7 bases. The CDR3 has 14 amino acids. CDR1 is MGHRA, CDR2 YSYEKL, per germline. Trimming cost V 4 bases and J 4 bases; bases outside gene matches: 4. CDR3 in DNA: TGCGCCAGCAGCCCGGGACAGTCAAATCAGCCCCAGCATTTT. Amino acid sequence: CASSPGQSNQPQHF.

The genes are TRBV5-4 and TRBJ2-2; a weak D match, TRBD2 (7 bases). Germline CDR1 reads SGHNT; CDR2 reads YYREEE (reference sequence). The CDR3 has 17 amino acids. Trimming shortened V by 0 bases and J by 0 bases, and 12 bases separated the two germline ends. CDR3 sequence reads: CASSLAGGGPNTGELFF. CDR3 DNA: TGTGCCAGCAGCTTGGCCGGCGGGGGCCCGAACACCGGGGAGCTGTTTTTT.

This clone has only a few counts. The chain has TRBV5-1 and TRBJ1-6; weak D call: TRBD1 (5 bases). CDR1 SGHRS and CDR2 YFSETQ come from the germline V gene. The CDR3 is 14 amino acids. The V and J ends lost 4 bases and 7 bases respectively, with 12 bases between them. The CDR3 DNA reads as TGCGCCAGCAGCCTGGGGGTTGACAATTCACCCCTCCACTTT. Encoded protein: CASSLGVDNSPLHF.

The CDR3, as DNA: TGTGCCAGCCCCTTGGGGGGAAGTTTCGATGAGCAGTTCTTC. Protein sequence: CASPLGGSFDEQFF. The chain combines TRBV7-9 with TRBJ2-1; tentative D call: TRBD2 (6 bases). V shed 8 bases and J shed 8 bases, with 19 bases lying between them. The CDR3 sequence is 14 residues long. Germline lookup yields CDR1 SEHNR and CDR2 FQNEAQ (reference sequence).

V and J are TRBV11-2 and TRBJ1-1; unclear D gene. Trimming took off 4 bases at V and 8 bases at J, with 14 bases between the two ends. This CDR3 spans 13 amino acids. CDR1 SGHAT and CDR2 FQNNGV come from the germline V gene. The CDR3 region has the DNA TGTGCCAGCAGCTGGGGATCTACGGGAGAAGCTTTCTTT. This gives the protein CASSWGSTGEAFF.

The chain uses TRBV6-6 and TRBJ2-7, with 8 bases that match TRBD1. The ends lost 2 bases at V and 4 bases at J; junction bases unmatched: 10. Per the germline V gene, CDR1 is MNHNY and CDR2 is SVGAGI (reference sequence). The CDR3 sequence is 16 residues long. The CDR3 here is CASSYPGQGPWYEQYF. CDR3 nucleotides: TGTGCCAGCAGTTACCCCGGACAGGGTCCTTGGTACGAGCAGTACTTC.